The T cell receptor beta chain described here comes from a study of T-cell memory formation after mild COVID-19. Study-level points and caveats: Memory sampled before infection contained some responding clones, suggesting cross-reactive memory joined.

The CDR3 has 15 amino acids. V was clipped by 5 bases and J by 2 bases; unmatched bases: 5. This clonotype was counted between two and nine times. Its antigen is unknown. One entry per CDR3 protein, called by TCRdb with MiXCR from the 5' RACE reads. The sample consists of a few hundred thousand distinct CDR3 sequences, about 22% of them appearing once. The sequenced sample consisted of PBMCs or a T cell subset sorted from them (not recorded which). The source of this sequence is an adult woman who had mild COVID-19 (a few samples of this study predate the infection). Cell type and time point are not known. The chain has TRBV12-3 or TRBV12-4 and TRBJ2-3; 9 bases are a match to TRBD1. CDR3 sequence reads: CASSHGQGFTDTQYF. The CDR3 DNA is TGTGCCAGCAGTCACGGACAGGGGTTCACAGATACGCAGTATTTT.